The text below deals with one TCR beta chain. The sample originates from a study of blood T cell repertoires in COVID-19. As for the study in general: Acute and convalescent COVID-19 samples came from the United States, Italy and Spain.

V was clipped by 4 bases and J by 5 bases, with 10 bases between them. Germline CDR1 and CDR2: SGHDT and YYEEEE. The CDR3 has 13 amino acids. Sequenced by immunoSEQ multiplex PCR; TCRdb stores in-frame clones only, minus some. The table has some 250,000 clones, around 81% seen once. The sample was peripheral blood. The chain has TRBV5-6 and TRBJ2-1, with D perhaps TRBD2 (6 bases). The TCR originated in a man aged 50-60 years with active or convalescent COVID-19. This CDR3 is CASSISGHNEQFF. The CDR3 DNA reads TGTGCCAGCAGCATTAGCGGCCACAATGAGCAGTTCTTC.